These 30 T cell receptor beta chains were all obtained from the same sample, sequenced in a study of blood T cell repertoires in COVID-19. Some clones are missing from TCRdb's copy, which holds only in-frame ones; the method was immunoSEQ multiplex PCR. The data show approximately 220,000 clones, around 85% seen once. The sample consisted of PBMCs or T cells enriched from blood (not recorded which). The source of these receptors is a man aged 40-49 years who had recovered from COVID-19.

The V gene is TRBV5-8, the J gene TRBJ2-6, with D perhaps TRBD1 (5 bases). V lost 2 bases and J lost 0, with 9 bases in between. This CDR3 comprises 16 residues. CDR1 is SGHTS and CDR2 is YDEGEE in the germline V gene. CDR3 nucleotides: TGTGCCAGCAGCTTCGCAGGGTTCTCTGGGGCCAACGTCCTGACTTTC. Translating gives CASSFAGFSGANVLTF.

The chain employs TRBV7-3 and TRBJ2-5, with D possibly matching TRBD1 (6 bases). CDR1 and CDR2 from the germline V gene are SGHTA and FQGTGA. The ends were cut back, 0 bases at V and 5 bases at J, with 16 bases in the middle. CDR3 size: 16 residues. The DNA of the CDR3 is TGTGCCAGCAGCTTAACGGGGCACTCTAGGGGGGAGACCCAGTACTTC. This encodes CASSLTGHSRGETQYF.

A few counts support this clone. This rearrangement joins TRBV29-1 to TRBJ1-1; D call uncertain. The CDR3 consists of 10 residues. Germline lookup yields CDR1 SQVTM and CDR2 ANQGSEA. Trimming shortened V by 5 bases and J by 1 base, and 2 bases separated the two germline ends. In nucleotides, the CDR3 is TGCAGCGTTCGGAACACTGAAGCTTTCTTT. Translated, it gives CSVRNTEAFF.

The chain joins TRBV5-6 to TRBJ1-6; 7 bases map to TRBD1. The CDR3 spans 14 residues. Germline CDR1 and CDR2: SGHDT and YYEEEE. With V trimmed by 4 bases and J by 10 bases, 8 bases remained unmatched. CDR3 sequence reads: CASSARQGRSPLHF. For the CDR3, the DNA is TGTGCCAGCAGCGCACGACAGGGCCGATCACCCCTCCACTTT. The entire variable domain, with the rest obtained from reference TRBV5-6 and TRBJ1-6, is as follows: DAGVTQSPTHLIKTRGQQVTLRCSPKSGHDTVSWYQQALGQGPQFIFQYYEEEERQRGNFPDRFSGHQFPNYSSELNVNALLLGDSALYLCASSARQGRSPLHFGNGTRLTVT.

V is TRBV7-3 and J is TRBJ2-2; the D gene is possibly TRBD2 (5 bases). Germline lookup yields CDR1 SGHTA and CDR2 FQGTGA. Between the trimmed V and J ends, which lost 6 bases and 5 bases, there was a span of 16 bases. There are 15 residues in the CDR3. DNA for the CDR3: TGTGCCAGCAGTAAAATAGTCTCGGGAACCGGGGAGCTGTTTTTT. Translating it yields CASSKIVSGTGELFF. The full variable domain, completed using reference TRBV7-3 and TRBJ2-2, is GAGVSQTPSNKVTEKGKYVELRCDPISGHTALYWYRQSLGQGPEFLIYFQGTGAADDSGLPNDRFFAVRPEGSVSTLKIQRTERGDSAVYLCASSKIVSGTGELFFGEGSRLTVL.

This rearrangement joins TRBV7-3 to TRBJ2-3; TRBD2 matches 10 bases. This CDR3 has 17 amino acids. The germline V gene encodes CDR1 SGHTA and CDR2 FQGTGA. V lost 5 bases and J lost 4; bases outside the gene matches: 12. The CDR3 is CASSLLVGLANPDTQYF. The DNA for the CDR3 is TGTGCCAGCAGCCTTCTCGTGGGACTAGCGAACCCAGATACGCAGTATTTT. Full variable domain (remainder filled in from reference TRBV7-3 and TRBJ2-3): GAGVSQTPSNKVTEKGKYVELRCDPISGHTALYWYRQSLGQGPEFLIYFQGTGAADDSGLPNDRFFAVRPEGSVSTLKIQRTERGDSAVYLCASSLLVGLANPDTQYFGPGTRLTVL.

The chain is built from TRBV28 and TRBJ1-3; TRBD1 matches 7 bases. V lost 6 bases, J lost 0 bases, and 5 bases stayed unmatched. Germline V CDR1 and CDR2: MDHEN, SYDVKM. The CDR3 covers 15 residues. In DNA, the CDR3 is TGTGCCAGCAGAAACGGACAGGTCTCTGGAAACACCATATATTTT. It specifies CASRNGQVSGNTIYF.

This clone was seen a single time. CDR3 in amino acids: CASSATSGRAEGEMNNEQFF. The CDR3 DNA is TGCGCCAGCAGTGCAACTAGCGGGAGGGCCGAGGGGGAGATGAACAATGAGCAGTTCTTC. V gene TRBV10-1 combines with J gene TRBJ2-1; 13 positions match TRBD2. The J segment lost 5 bases and the V segment lost 4 bases, leaving 17 bases of the junction unmatched. The germline CDR1 and CDR2 sequences are WNHNN and SYGVQD (reference sequence). CDR3 size: 20 residues.

This clone was observed a handful of times. The V call is TRBV3-1 (or the pseudogene TRBV3-2), the J call TRBJ2-2; TRBD2 is a possible D gene (5 bases). The CDR3 runs 15 residues. CDR1 is LGHDT and CDR2 is YNNKEL in the germline V gene (reference sequence). V lost 4 bases and J 2 bases, leaving 11 bases between the germline ends. The CDR3 coding sequence is TGTGCCAGCAGCCCCGGCAGCGGCAACACCGGGGAGCTGTTTTTT. It specifies CASSPGSGNTGELFF.

V usage is TRBV7-2 and J usage is TRBJ1-1; the match to TRBD1 covers 8 bases. Germline trimming cut 5 bases from V and 0 bases from J; bases unmatched to any gene: 5. The CDR3 sequence is 15 residues long. Germline V lookup: CDR1 SGHTA, CDR2 FQGNSA. CDR3 nucleotide sequence: TGTGCCAGCAGCCCCGGGACAGGATTGAACACTGAAGCTTTCTTT. Amino acids: CASSPGTGLNTEAFF.

This clone showed up just a few times. Here the CDR3 reads CASSLGSGTGGSYEQYF. The CDR3 DNA reads as TGTGCCAGCAGTTTAGGCAGTGGGACAGGGGGTTCTTACGAGCAGTACTTC. This sequence joins TRBV27 and TRBJ2-7; 11 positions agree with TRBD1. J was trimmed by 4 bases and V by 2 bases; bases with no gene match: 10. CDR3 length: 17 amino acids. Germline V CDR1 and CDR2: MNHEY, SMNVEV (reference sequence).

The chain links TRBV7-9 to TRBJ2-7; D is undetermined. Germline CDR1 and CDR2: SEHNR and FQNEAQ (reference sequence). Trimming took off 3 bases at V and 6 bases at J, with 6 bases between the two ends. The CDR3 totals 11 residues. The DNA of the CDR3 is TGTGCCAGCAGCTTTGGGCCCGAGCAGTACTTC. As protein: CASSFGPEQYF.

This sequence joins TRBV19 and TRBJ2-3, with D maybe TRBD1 (5 bases). In germline, CDR1 is LNHDA, CDR2 SQIVND (reference sequence). The CDR3 is made up of 13 amino acids. V shed 6 bases and J shed 4 bases, with 11 bases lying between them. The CDR3 region has the DNA TGTGCCAGTAGGATCACAGGTGCAGATACGCAGTATTTT. It specifies CASRITGADTQYF.

The chain couples TRBV4-2 to TRBJ2-1; 8 bases are a match to TRBD2. The CDR3 sequence is 15 residues long. V was pared by 2 bases and J by 7 bases, with 7 bases of the junction left unmatched. CDR1 is LGHNA, CDR2 YNFKEQ, per germline. The CDR3 sequence is CASSQTSGGGNEQFF. CDR3 nucleotides: TGTGCCAGCAGCCAAACTAGCGGAGGTGGTAATGAGCAGTTCTTC.

This sequence joins TRBV2 and TRBJ2-7; 12 bases line up with TRBD2. Germline V gene data show CDR1 as SNHLY and CDR2 as FYNNEI. The CDR3 loop spans 16 amino acids. V dropped 6 bases and J dropped 0; count of bases not matched to a gene: 6. This CDR3 reads CASRGTSGWVSYEQYF. The CDR3 nucleotides are TGTGCCAGCAGGGGGACTAGCGGGTGGGTCTCCTACGAGCAGTACTTC.

The chain carries TRBV15 and TRBJ2-1; TRBD2 might be the D (7 bases). The length of the CDR3 is 17 residues. Per germline, CDR1 LNHNV and CDR2 YYDKDF (reference sequence). V shed 4 bases and J shed 0 bases, with 16 bases lying between them. The DNA for the CDR3 is TGTGCCACCAGCACACTCGGCGCGGGGGCCTCCTACAATGAGCAGTTCTTC. The encoded protein is CATSTLGAGASYNEQFF.

The chain is built from TRBV20-1 and TRBJ2-1; D is uncertain. Looked up from germline, CDR1 is DFQATT and CDR2 is SNEGSKA (reference sequence). With 2 bases removed from V and 6 bases from J, the gap between germline ends came to 5 bases. CDR3 length equals 11 residues. The CDR3: CSARLLNEQFF. DNA of the CDR3: TGCAGTGCTAGACTACTCAATGAGCAGTTCTTC.

The rearrangement links TRBV27 to TRBJ2-5, with TRBD1 matching over 9 bases. V was pared by 6 bases and J by 5 bases, with 7 bases of the junction left unmatched. Germline lookup yields CDR1 MNHEY and CDR2 SMNVEV (reference sequence). This CDR3 spans 14 amino acids. DNA of the CDR3: TGTGCCAGCAGACTCACAGGGGGCTGGGAGACCCAGTACTTC. It translates to CASRLTGGWETQYF.

The V call is TRBV2, the J call TRBJ2-2; no clear D. The CDR3 runs to 13 residues. Germline V gene sequence: CDR1 SNHLY, CDR2 FYNNEI. With 5 bases removed from V and 6 bases from J, the gap between germline ends came to 10 bases. CDR3 sequence: CASSKRGPGELFF. The CDR3 DNA reads as TGTGCCAGCAGTAAGAGAGGTCCCGGGGAGCTGTTTTTT.

This clone was observed a single time. V gene TRBV6-5 combines with J gene TRBJ2-7; TRBD1 matches 11 bases. CDR1 MNHEY and CDR2 SVGAGI come from the germline V gene. This CDR3 contains 13 residues. The CDR3 bases are TGTGCATCGGACAGGGGGCAAACCTACGAGCAGTACTTC. It encodes CASDRGQTYEQYF.

The genes are TRBV28 and TRBJ1-2; perhaps TRBD1 as D (5 bases). The length of the CDR3 is 11 residues. The V end lost 3 bases, the J end lost 6 bases, and 5 bases lay between the germline ends. The germline V gene has CDR1 MDHEN and CDR2 SYDVKM. This CDR3 is CASSFRDGYTF. The CDR3 nucleotides are TGTGCCAGCAGTTTCAGGGATGGCTACACCTTC.

The rearrangement uses TRBV27 and TRBJ2-1; possibly TRBD2 for D (5 bases). This CDR3 has 15 amino acids. Between the trimmed V and J ends, which lost 6 bases and 0 bases, there was a span of 12 bases. Germline values: CDR1 MNHEY, CDR2 SMNVEV (reference sequence). This chain's CDR3 is CASSGIGNSYNEQFF. The CDR3 nucleotides read TGTGCCAGCAGCGGGATTGGGAACTCCTACAATGAGCAGTTCTTC.

The chain links TRBV27 to TRBJ2-7, with D possibly matching TRBD2 (5 bases). Trimming took off 3 bases at V and 4 bases at J, with 16 bases between the two ends. The CDR3 is made up of 15 amino acids. The V gene's germline CDR1 is MNHEY and CDR2 SMNVEV (reference sequence). Here the CDR3 reads CASSFRGSNKYEQYF. CDR3 sequence (DNA): TGTGCCAGCAGTTTCCGCGGGTCGAATAAATACGAGCAGTACTTC.

This clone was found once. This chain connects TRBV19 to TRBJ1-5; D might be TRBD1 (5 bases). V was cut by 1 base and J by 5 bases, with 15 bases left in between. This CDR3 has 16 amino acids. Germline V gives CDR1 LNHDA, CDR2 SQIVND (reference sequence). CDR3 nucleotide sequence: TGTGCCAGTAGTATAGCGGGGGGACGGCAAGATCAGCCCCAGCATTTT. Translation gives CASSIAGGRQDQPQHF.

In its sample, this clone was seen many times. The J gene is TRBJ1-1, the V gene TRBV29-1, with 10 bases that match TRBD1. Germline CDR1 is SQVTM and CDR2 is ANQGSEA. V was pared by 4 bases and J by 9 bases, with 17 bases of the junction left unmatched. The CDR3 sequence is 16 residues long. The DNA for the CDR3 is TGCAGCGTTGTAGGGGAGGGACAGGGGTCGCTAAAACAAGCTTTCTTT. This codes for CSVVGEGQGSLKQAFF.

The rearrangement links TRBV2 to TRBJ2-7; 10 nucleotides line up with TRBD1. Looked up from germline, CDR1 is SNHLY and CDR2 is FYNNEI. The V and J ends lost 5 bases and 4 bases, in that order; junction bases with no gene match: 5. The CDR3 totals 14 residues. CDR3 amino acids: CASSQGQGRYEQYF. The CDR3 nucleotides read TGTGCCAGCAGTCAGGGACAGGGGAGATACGAGCAGTACTTC.

V usage is TRBV4-1 and J usage is TRBJ2-3; D gene ambiguous. CDR3 size: 13 residues. Germline assignment: CDR1 MGHRA and CDR2 YSYEKL. Trimming removed 3 bases at V and 2 bases at J, with 6 bases between. CDR3 DNA sequence: TGCGCCAGCAGCCAGGGCCTCACAGATACGCAGTATTTT. Protein product: CASSQGLTDTQYF.

The chain recombines TRBV7-6 with TRBJ1-1; D remains ambiguous. Deletions cut 3 bases from V and 1 base from J, with 9 bases between. The CDR3 is 14 residues long. Germline values: CDR1 SGHVS, CDR2 FNYEAQ. The CDR3 coding sequence is TGTGCCAGCAGCTTCTCAGGAAAGAACACTGAAGCTTTCTTT. Translating it yields CASSFSGKNTEAFF.

The chain recombines TRBV29-1 with TRBJ1-2, with a tentative D call TRBD1 (6 bases). The V end lost 2 bases, the J end lost 3 bases, and 13 bases lay between the germline ends. In germline, CDR1 is SQVTM, CDR2 ANQGSEA. The CDR3 totals 14 residues. CDR3 amino acids: CSVERGAEDYGYTF. The DNA of the CDR3 is TGCAGCGTTGAACGGGGGGCAGAGGACTATGGCTACACCTTC.

This chain joins TRBV11-3 and TRBJ2-5, with unresolved D. CDR3 length: 11 residues. The germline V gene encodes CDR1 SGHNT and CDR2 YENEEA. Between the trimmed V and J ends, which lost 8 bases and 6 bases, there was a span of 10 bases. The CDR3, as DNA: TGTGCCAGCCGCCGCGGAAAGACCCAGTACTTC. Residues: CASRRGKTQYF.